These T cell receptor beta chains were read from a single sample in a study of graft-versus-host responses after intestinal transplantation. Data came from immunoSEQ multiplex PCR; TCRdb stores just in-frame clones and leaves some out. The repertoire has 7,400 or so clones, around 31% of them found once; the top ten carry around 1.9%. The sample in question was alloreactive CD8+ T cells from a mixed lymphocyte reaction culture, obtained before intestinal transplant. The source of these receptors is a human patient who received an intestinal transplant. The CDR3 runs from the conserved cysteine through the conserved F or W. Each record gives: V gene, D gene, J gene, CDR3 protein. D genes are given only for firm matches.

TRBV2	TRBD1	TRBJ2-7	CARGQGGNEQYF
TRBV4-1	.	TRBJ2-5	CASSQAGLLETQYF
TRBV7-9	TRBD1	TRBJ2-7	CASSLPGQSYEQYF
TRBV5-6	.	TRBJ2-1	CASSLASLIYNEQFF
TRBV27	.	TRBJ2-2	CASSSYDRNTGELFF
TRBV28	.	TRBJ2-3	CASSRPAGTVEGYVGTDTQYF
TRBV19	TRBD1	TRBJ1-2	CASMPNPGQANYGYTF
TRBV19	.	TRBJ1-1	CASRAASTKNTEAFF
TRBV4-2	TRBD1	TRBJ2-7	CASSQAEGQGRYEQYF
TRBV29-1	.	TRBJ1-4	CSVLQGAYNEKLFF
TRBV19	.	TRBJ2-7	CASSIEGAWYEQYF
TRBV10-3	.	TRBJ2-2	CAISALRGLANTGELFF
TRBV5-1	.	TRBJ1-4	CASSFVGATNEKLFF
TRBV5-1	.	TRBJ2-1	CASRTRSTGFYNEQFF